Detailed here is one T cell receptor (beta chain). Its antigen is unidentified. Germline CDR1 is SQVTM and CDR2 is ANQGSEA. V lost 7 bases to trimming and J lost 6 bases; unmatched junction nucleotides: 14. The CDR3 length is 14 residues. The data were taken from a study of identical twins. Points from the study as a whole: Alpha sequences that were out-of-frame and twin-shared showed an excess of low generation probability.

MiXCR was run by TCRdb on the 5' RACE reads, yielding one entry per CDR3 protein. The profile covers 1.5 million to 2 million distinct CDR3 sequences, with roughly 35% appearing a single time and approximately 0.25% taken by the ten largest. The chain employs TRBV29-1 and TRBJ1-1, with TRBD1 identical over 7 bases. The clonotype comes from a newborn girl in good health. Sequenced material: cord blood. The CDR3 DNA sequence: TGCAGCGGAGAGGAGGGGGCCCAAGGCTCTGAAGCTTTCTTT. Translated: CSGEEGAQGSEAFF.